This entry lists 17 T cell receptor beta chains sequenced from one sample in a study of a mutant IDH1 vaccine in newly diagnosed glioma. Their antigens are not known. Only in-frame clones appear in the TCRdb table, and some are missing; sequencing was by immunoSEQ multiplex PCR. Among tens of thousands of clones, 86% were seen once, and the ten largest hold over 1.5%. Time point indicated: week 35, safety follow-up. Vaccinated patients received 300 ug of mutant IDH1 20-mer peptide per dose, with topical imiquimod. This sample comprised PBMCs, obtained from a glioma patient whose treatment included an IDH1 peptide vaccine. These receptors originate from a man in his forties or fifties with glioma.

CDR3 in amino acids: CASSPRLADEQFF. Here the CDR3 DNA reads TGTGCCAGCAGCCCCAGACTAGCGGATGAGCAGTTCTTC. V usage is TRBV7-2 and J usage is TRBJ2-1; 9 bases match TRBD2. The CDR3 has 13 amino acids. CDR1 is SGHTA, CDR2 FQGNSA, per germline. J lost 8 bases, V lost 5 bases, and 4 bases had no gene match.

The V call is TRBV5-1, the J call TRBJ2-4; a weak D match, TRBD2 (7 bases). Trimming removed 4 bases from V and 7 bases from J, with 15 bases in between. There are 14 residues in the CDR3. Germline lookup yields CDR1 SGHRS and CDR2 YFSETQ. The CDR3 DNA reads TGCGCCAGCAGCCTGGAATGGGGGGGCAACATTCAGTACTTC. Its protein is CASSLEWGGNIQYF.

J is TRBJ2-2 and V is TRBV7-3; D unresolved. With 4 bases removed from V and 8 bases from J, the gap between germline ends came to 11 bases. The CDR3 loop spans 13 amino acids. Germline values: CDR1 SGHTA, CDR2 FQGTGA. CDR3 protein: CASSSIYSGELFF. The CDR3 DNA reads TGTGCCAGCAGCTCCATTTATTCGGGGGAGCTGTTTTTT.

V is TRBV27 and J is TRBJ2-2; D uncertain. Germline CDR1 and CDR2: MNHEY and SMNVEV (reference sequence). V lost 3 bases to trimming and J lost 6 bases, with 8 bases between them. This CDR3 has 13 amino acids. As DNA, the CDR3 is TGTGCCAGCAGTTTTGGGGTTCCCGGGGAGCTGTTTTTT. It is translated as CASSFGVPGELFF.

The V gene is TRBV28, the J gene TRBJ2-2, with no clear D. The CDR3 covers 14 residues. V gave up 6 bases and J gave up 3 bases, with 11 bases separating them. The germline V gene encodes CDR1 MDHEN and CDR2 SYDVKM. The chain's CDR3 is CASRYGRYTGELFF. CDR3 DNA: TGTGCCAGCAGATACGGTCGGTACACCGGGGAGCTGTTTTTT.

This chain uses TRBV6-5 with TRBJ1-1, with TRBD1 as a possible D gene (5 bases). Trimming stripped 5 bases from V and 0 bases from J, with 13 bases between. The CDR3 loop spans 15 amino acids. Germline V gives CDR1 MNHEY, CDR2 SVGAGI. This chain's CDR3 is CASSRGWVMNTEAFF. The CDR3 bases are TGTGCCAGCAGTAGGGGTTGGGTCATGAACACTGAAGCTTTCTTT.

The rearrangement uses TRBV29-1 and TRBJ2-1; possible D gene TRBD2, 6 bases. The CDR3 length is 13 residues. Germline CDR1 and CDR2: SQVTM and ANQGSEA. The V gene lost 6 bases and the J gene lost 10 bases, with 19 bases spanning the gap. The DNA of the CDR3 is TGCAGCGTCCCTTCTAGCGCCCGCGGGGAGCAGTTCTTC. This translates into CSVPSSARGEQFF.

The rearrangement joins TRBV7-2 to TRBJ2-7; TRBD1 is a possible D gene (6 bases). Trimming left V 5 bases short and J 9 bases short, with 17 bases between. Germline V gene lookup returns CDR1 SGHTA and CDR2 FQGNSA. CDR3 size: 13 residues. CDR3 nucleotide sequence: TGTGCCAGCAGCGCACAGACAGGCCCTCGGCAGTACTTC. Its translation: CASSAQTGPRQYF.

The chain uses TRBV4-1 and TRBJ2-1; 15 bases agree with TRBD2. The CDR3 contains 17 residues. Germline CDR1 and CDR2: MGHRA and YSYEKL. V gave up 0 bases and J gave up 6 bases; unmatched junction bases: 3. The CDR3 bases are TGCGCCAGCAGCCAAGAGCCGGGACTAGCGGGAGGCAATGAGCAGTTCTTC. This codes for CASSQEPGLAGGNEQFF.

The chain is built from TRBV29-1 and TRBJ1-1; D remains ambiguous. CDR3 length: 13 residues. Trimming shortened V by 3 bases and J by 5 bases, and 13 bases separated the two germline ends. Germline assignment: CDR1 SQVTM and CDR2 ANQGSEA. The CDR3 DNA reads TGCAGCGTTGATTCCGATCCAGGAACTGAAGCTTTCTTT. Translating gives CSVDSDPGTEAFF.

This chain joins TRBV2 and TRBJ2-4, with D perhaps TRBD2 (6 bases). The CDR3 totals 15 residues. Germline assignment: CDR1 SNHLY and CDR2 FYNNEI. The V and J ends lost 3 bases and 2 bases respectively, with 11 bases between them. The CDR3 nucleotides are TGTGCCAGCAGTGACCGACTAGATCCCAAAAACATTCAGTACTTC. This translates into CASSDRLDPKNIQYF.

This chain uses TRBV7-9 with TRBJ2-5, with D hard to call. Trimming pared 5 bases from V and 5 bases from J, leaving 6 bases between. This CDR3 spans 11 amino acids. Germline CDR1 and CDR2: SEHNR and FQNEAQ (reference sequence). The CDR3: CASSPLETQYF. DNA of the CDR3: TGTGCCAGCAGCCCCCTCGAGACCCAGTACTTC. Based on the CDR3 plus reference TRBV7-9 and TRBJ2-5, the full variable domain is DTGVSQNPRHKITKRGQNVTFRCDPISEHNRLYWYRQTLGQGPEFLTYFQNEAQLEKSRLLSDRFSAERPKGSFSTLEIQRTEQGDSAMYLCASSPLETQYFGPGTRLLVL.

This chain links TRBV5-4 with TRBJ2-3, with 10 positions matching TRBD2. The CDR3 spans 15 residues. Trimming cost V 7 bases and J 2 bases; bases outside gene matches: 7. CDR1 is SGHNT and CDR2 is YYREEE in the germline V gene (reference sequence). CDR3 coding DNA: TGTGCCAGCCGGGCTAGCGGGGGAGCCACAGATACGCAGTATTTT. Translated, it gives CASRASGGATDTQYF.

This clone has only one observation. The rearrangement uses TRBV5-1 and TRBJ2-7; 10 positions match TRBD1. The CDR3 sequence is 18 residues long. V was pared by 4 bases and J by 2 bases, with 15 bases of the junction left unmatched. The germline CDR1 and CDR2 sequences are SGHRS and YFSETQ. The CDR3 DNA sequence: TGCGCCAGCAGCGTCGACCCTATCGGGACAGGGGTAGCCTACGAGCAGTACTTC. Translation gives CASSVDPIGTGVAYEQYF.

The rearrangement links TRBV19 to TRBJ1-2; 9 bases are shared with TRBD1. With 3 bases clipped from V and 9 bases from J, the junction kept 8 bases outside the gene matches. Per germline, CDR1 LNHDA and CDR2 SQIVND (reference sequence). CDR3 size: 14 residues. The DNA of the CDR3 is TGTGCCAGTAGTATTGGCGGGACAGGGAATCGCTACACCTTC. It translates to CASSIGGTGNRYTF.

V is TRBV7-2 and J is TRBJ1-3; TRBD1 might be the D (5 bases). V dropped 1 base and J dropped 2 bases, with 6 bases sitting between them. This CDR3 region has 14 residues. Per the germline V gene, CDR1 is SGHTA and CDR2 is FQGNSA. CDR3 bases: TGTGCCAGCAGCTTAGGCAGGGCTGGAAACACCATATATTTT. Residues: CASSLGRAGNTIYF.

V usage is TRBV19 and J usage is TRBJ2-3; 9 bases fit TRBD1. This CDR3 region has 14 residues. CDR1 and CDR2 from the germline V gene are LNHDA and SQIVND (reference sequence). The ends lost 6 bases at V and 5 bases at J; junction bases unmatched: 6. The CDR3 sequence: CASRTQGAVDTQYF. DNA for the CDR3: TGTGCCAGTAGGACACAGGGGGCTGTAGATACGCAGTATTTT.